This TCR beta chain was obtained from a study of human T cells and chemical hapten exposure. Whole-study results and caveats: Expanded TCRs created a significantly greater count of big CDR3 similarity clusters than controls did.

This clonotype was counted between two and nine times. Its specificity is not known. Study processing details: There were a median of around 96,000 TCRs per sample, with a range from roughly 20,000 to 700,000. In TCRdb, the RACE reads were re-called with MiXCR into one record per CDR3 protein. TCRdb's processing, not the study's, gives the V and J calls here. This table has around 350,000 distinct CDR3 sequences, around 5.5% appearing once. The time point denotes: pre-sensitization, week 0. Noted treatment: therapeutic diphenylcyclopropenone sensitization with weekly scalp DPC. The V end lost 8 bases, the J end lost 7 bases, and 24 bases lay between the germline ends. Germline CDR1 is SEHNR and CDR2 is FQNEAQ (reference sequence). The CDR3 has 16 residues.

Here the sequenced sample was whole blood, taken in connection with sensitization to the hapten diphenylcyclopropenone (DPC). The V and J genes are TRBV7-9 and TRBJ2-1, with D perhaps TRBD1 (6 bases). The sequence was collected from a woman aged 18-30 years with alopecia areata. Some clones in this sample may be carry-over from other donors' samples. The CDR3 reads CASHPDGAGAENEQFF. The CDR3 DNA reads as TGTGCCAGCCATCCCGATGGGGCAGGGGCTGAGAATGAGCAGTTCTTC.